This record looks at one T cell receptor (beta chain) sequence and its context. The data derive from a study of blood T cell repertoires in COVID-19. About the research overall: Sites in the United States, Italy and Spain provided acute and convalescent COVID-19 samples. PBMCs, B-cell-depleted T cells, or T cells were the source of the cDNA or gDNA that made up the material.

In the original analysis: Reference gene primer amplification in the assay estimated nucleated cell counts. Sequencing used immunoSEQ multiplex PCR; TCRdb keeps in-frame clones, though not all of them. D and trimming come from the DNA, and the V and J calls and clone size come from that table. Among roughly 230,000 clones listed, just under 85% were seen once. The germline CDR1 and CDR2 sequences are GTSNPN and SVGIG (reference sequence). The CDR3 loop spans 13 amino acids. V was trimmed by 2 bases and J by 1 base, leaving 8 bases between them. This receptor was identified in a man in his fifties with acute or convalescent COVID-19. Sequenced material: peripheral blood. This chain connects TRBV30 to TRBJ1-1; possible D gene TRBD1, 5 bases. CDR3 nucleotides: TGTGCCTGGAGTCTTCAGGGGAACACTGAAGCTTTCTTT. It is translated as CAWSLQGNTEAFF. Based on the CDR3 plus reference TRBV30 and TRBJ1-1, the full variable domain is SQTIHQWPATLVQPVGSPLSLECTVEGTSNPNLYWYRQAAGRGLQLLFYSVGIGQISSEVPQNLSASRPQDRQFILSSKKLLLSDSGFYLCAWSLQGNTEAFFGQGTRLTVV.